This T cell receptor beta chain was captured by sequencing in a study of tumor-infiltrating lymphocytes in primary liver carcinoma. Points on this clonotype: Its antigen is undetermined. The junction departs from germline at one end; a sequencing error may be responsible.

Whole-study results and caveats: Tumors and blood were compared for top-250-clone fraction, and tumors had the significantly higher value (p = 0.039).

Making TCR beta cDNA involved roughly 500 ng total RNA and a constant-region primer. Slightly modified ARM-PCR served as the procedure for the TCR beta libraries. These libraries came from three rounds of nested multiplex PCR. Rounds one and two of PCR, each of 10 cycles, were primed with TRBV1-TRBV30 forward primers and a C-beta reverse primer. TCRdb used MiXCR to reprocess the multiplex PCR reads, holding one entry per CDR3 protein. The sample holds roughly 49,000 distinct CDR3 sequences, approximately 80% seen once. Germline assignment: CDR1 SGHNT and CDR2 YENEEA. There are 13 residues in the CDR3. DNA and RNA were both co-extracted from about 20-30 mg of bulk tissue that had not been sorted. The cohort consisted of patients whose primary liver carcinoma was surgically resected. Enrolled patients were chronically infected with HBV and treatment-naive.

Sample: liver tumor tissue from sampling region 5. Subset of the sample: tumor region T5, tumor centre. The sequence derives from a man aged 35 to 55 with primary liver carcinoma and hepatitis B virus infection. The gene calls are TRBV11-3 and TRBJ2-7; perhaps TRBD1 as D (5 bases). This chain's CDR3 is CASSVRQSYEQYF. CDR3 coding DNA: TGTGCCAGCAGTGTGAGACAGTCCTATGAGCAGTACTTC.